This TCR beta chain was sequenced for a study of blood T cell repertoires in COVID-19. Study summary: T cells, B-cell-depleted T cells, or PBMCs supplied cDNA or gDNA.

Enrollees, 18 to 89 years old, lived in some 24 US areas. TCRdb keeps only in-frame clones here, not all; method: immunoSEQ multiplex PCR. Among under 200,000 clones listed, roughly 80% were seen once. There are 13 residues in the CDR3. The V segment lost 2 bases and the J segment 8 bases; nucleotides outside the gene matches: 4. Germline CDR1 reads SGHDT; CDR2 reads YYEEEE. This receptor was obtained from a man aged 50-59 years who had recovered from COVID-19. Sequencing used PBMCs or T cells enriched from blood (not recorded which). The chain carries TRBV5-6 and TRBJ1-2; TRBD1 matches at 9 bases. CDR3 sequence (DNA): TGTGCCAGCAGCTTACAGGGGGCGAAAGGCTACACCTTC. It encodes CASSLQGAKGYTF.